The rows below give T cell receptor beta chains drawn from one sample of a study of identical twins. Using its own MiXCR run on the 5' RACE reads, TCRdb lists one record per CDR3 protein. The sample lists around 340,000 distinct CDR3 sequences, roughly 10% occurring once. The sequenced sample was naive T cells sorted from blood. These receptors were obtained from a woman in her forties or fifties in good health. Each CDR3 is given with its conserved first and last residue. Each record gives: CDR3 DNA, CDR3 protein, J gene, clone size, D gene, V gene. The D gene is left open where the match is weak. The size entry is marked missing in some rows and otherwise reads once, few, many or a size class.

TGTGCCAGCAGCGGGTCACGTCTCACAGATACGCAGTATTTT CASSGSRLTDTQYF TRBJ2-3 once NA TRBV28
TGCGCCAGCAGCACCACAGGGAAGGGAACCGGGGAGCTGTTTTTT CASSTTGKGTGELFF TRBJ2-2 many NA TRBV5-1
TGTGCCATCAGGGACAGCAGTTACGAGCAGTACTTC CAIRDSSYEQYF TRBJ2-7 few NA TRBV10-3
TGTGCCGCCGGGTCAGGTGACTCCTACGAGCAGTACTTC CAAGSGDSYEQYF TRBJ2-7 NA NA TRBV10-3
TGCGCCAGCAGCCCGTCCCCTGGACAGGGGTTGGGGGCGACCTATGGCTACACCTTC CASSPSPGQGLGATYGYTF TRBJ1-2 few TRBD1 TRBV5-1
TGTGCCAGCAAGGGGGGAGATACGCAGTATTTT CASKGGDTQYF TRBJ2-3 NA NA TRBV6-4
TGCAGCGTTGGGCAGGGAGGAAGCAATCAGCCCCAGCATTTT CSVGQGGSNQPQHF TRBJ1-5 many NA TRBV29-1
TGCGCCAGCAGTCCGCAGGGGGAAGTTAACGGGGAGCTGTTTTTT CASSPQGEVNGELFF TRBJ2-2 many TRBD1 TRBV10-2
TGCGCCAGCAGCCAAGGTCGGAGTTCTGGAAACACCATATATTTT CASSQGRSSGNTIYF TRBJ1-3 NA NA TRBV4-1
TGTGCCAGCAGCGTAGAAGGGGGCTCCGGGGAGCTGTTTTTT CASSVEGGSGELFF TRBJ2-2 few TRBD1 TRBV9
TGTGCCAGCAGCTCAGGAGAGGGACTAGCCAAAAACATTCAGTACTTC CASSSGEGLAKNIQYF TRBJ2-4 few NA TRBV7-9
TGCGCCAGCAGCCAAGACGGACAGGGGCGCACAGATACGCAGTATTTT CASSQDGQGRTDTQYF TRBJ2-3 NA TRBD1 TRBV4-1
TGTGCCAGCTCGGGCGGCGGGTATTTT CASSGGGYF TRBJ2-3 many NA TRBV2
TGTGCTAGCAGCTTAAGTTGGACAGGGCTACCCCCCAATGAGCAGTTCTTC CASSLSWTGLPPNEQFF TRBJ2-1 many TRBD1 TRBV7-7
TGTGCCAGCAGTTTAAGCGACAGGGGCTATGGCTACACCTTC CASSLSDRGYGYTF TRBJ1-2 many TRBD1 TRBV12-3/TRBV12-4
TGCGCCAGCAGCCACAGACTAGCGGGGGCCAATGAGCAGTTCTTC CASSHRLAGANEQFF TRBJ2-1 NA TRBD2 TRBV5-1
TGTGCCAGCAGCTTAGGGTCGCCTCACAATGAGCAGTTCTTC CASSLGSPHNEQFF TRBJ2-1 NA NA TRBV7-2
TGTGCCAGCAGTCAAGCGGGAGGGTTCTATGAGCAGTTCTTC CASSQAGGFYEQFF TRBJ2-1 NA TRBD2 TRBV2
TGTGCCAGCAGTTTTAGTGCCAGCTCCTACAATGAGCAGTTCTTC CASSFSASSYNEQFF TRBJ2-1 few NA TRBV12-3/TRBV12-4
TGTGCCACCAGTGATCGGGACGCTGGGGCCAACGTCCTGACTTTC CATSDRDAGANVLTF TRBJ2-6 NA NA TRBV24-1
TGTGCCAGCAGTCTAGAAACAGGGGGCGCCGACGGCTACACCTTC CASSLETGGADGYTF TRBJ1-2 NA TRBD1 TRBV12-3/TRBV12-4
TGTGCCAGCAGTAGGGACGGCAATCAGCCCCAGCATTTT CASSRDGNQPQHF TRBJ1-5 many NA TRBV27
TGCGCCAGCAGTGAGAGGGGACTAGCGGGCAAAAGCTCCTACAATGAGCAGTTCTTC CASSERGLAGKSSYNEQFF TRBJ2-1 many TRBD2 TRBV10-1
TGTGCCACCAACAGGGGTAGGGATGAAAAACTGTTTTTT CATNRGRDEKLFF TRBJ1-4 few TRBD1 TRBV19
TGTGCCAGCAGGTCAGATAAGAACACTGAAGCTTTCTTT CASRSDKNTEAFF TRBJ1-1 NA NA TRBV12-3/TRBV12-4
TGTGCCAGCAGCTCCATCCGGGGAGATTACAATGAGCAGTTCTTC CASSSIRGDYNEQFF TRBJ2-1 NA NA TRBV11-2
TGCAGCGTTGAAGATCTTCCGAGACTAGCGGGAGGGGTAGCCAAAAACATTCAGTACTTC CSVEDLPRLAGGVAKNIQYF TRBJ2-4 few TRBD2 TRBV29-1
TGTGCCAGCAGCTTGGGGCGGACGGTTAATGAAAAACTGTTTTTT CASSLGRTVNEKLFF TRBJ1-4 few NA TRBV11-2
TGTGCCACCTCCCCGGGATCCTCCTACGAGCAGTACTTC CATSPGSSYEQYF TRBJ2-7 few NA TRBV24-1
TGCAGTGCAGAGGGGAGAGATACGCAGTATTTT CSAEGRDTQYF TRBJ2-3 many NA TRBV20-1
TGTGCCAGCAGCTTAGTACGAGGAGCGGGGGCGGGGAATGAGCAGTTCTTC CASSLVRGAGAGNEQFF TRBJ2-1 NA TRBD2 TRBV11-2
TGCAGTGCTAGACCCCTGACTAGCGGGGGGTTCAATGAGCAGTTCTTC CSARPLTSGGFNEQFF TRBJ2-1 few TRBD2 TRBV20-1
TGTGCCAGCAACTATATGGGTACCGGGGAGCTGTTTTTT CASNYMGTGELFF TRBJ2-2 NA NA TRBV11-2
TGTGCCAGCAGCTATTCCCCGGGGTCCAGCGGAGAGACCCAGTACTTC CASSYSPGSSGETQYF TRBJ2-5 few NA TRBV7-6
TGTGCCAGCAGTGAATGGGGGGTAGGGTTGGAAGCTTTCTTT CASSEWGVGLEAFF TRBJ1-1 NA NA TRBV25-1
TGCAGCGTTGAAGATTGGGGACAGGGTATAAACATTCAGTACTTC CSVEDWGQGINIQYF TRBJ2-4 many TRBD1 TRBV29-1
TGTGCCAGCAAGCGGGCGACAGGGTTGAATCGAGAGACCCAGTACTTC CASKRATGLNRETQYF TRBJ2-5 NA NA TRBV7-9
TGTGCCAGCAGGATACCGGGACAGGGGAGTTACACCGGGGAGCTGTTTTTT CASRIPGQGSYTGELFF TRBJ2-2 many TRBD1 TRBV28
TGTGCCAGCAGCCGGACAGGAGGGGCAGATACGCAGTATTTT CASSRTGGADTQYF TRBJ2-3 NA NA TRBV14
TGTGCCAGCAGTCAACGGGGGGGGAACACTGAAGCTTTCTTT CASSQRGGNTEAFF TRBJ1-1 many NA TRBV6-5
TGTGCCACCAGCATCGCTCTGTGGAGGGCGGGAGTGAACACCGGGGAGCTGTTTTTT CATSIALWRAGVNTGELFF TRBJ2-2 many TRBD2 TRBV15
TGTGCCACCAGTGATTTAGCGGGGACTAGCACAGATACGCAGTATTTT CATSDLAGTSTDTQYF TRBJ2-3 NA TRBD2 TRBV24-1
TGCAGTGCTAGAGATGGCCTAGCGGGGATTTACGAGCAGTACTTC CSARDGLAGIYEQYF TRBJ2-7 NA TRBD2 TRBV20-1
TGCAGCGTTGTCTCGGGCAATCAGCCCCAGCATTTT CSVVSGNQPQHF TRBJ1-5 NA NA TRBV29-1
TGTGCCAGCAGCCAAGGAACAGGGAATAAGGATGAGCAGTTCTTC CASSQGTGNKDEQFF TRBJ2-1 few NA TRBV3-1
TGTGCCAGCAGCTTAGAAGGGATTTTGAACATTCAGTACTTC CASSLEGILNIQYF TRBJ2-4 NA NA TRBV7-2
TGCGCCAGCAGCTTGGACAGAGAAGGAAACATTCAGTACTTC CASSLDREGNIQYF TRBJ2-4 NA NA TRBV5-1
TGTGCCACCAGAGACCCGACAGGTCCCTCCTACAATGAGCAGTTCTTC CATRDPTGPSYNEQFF TRBJ2-1 NA NA TRBV24-1
TGTGCCAGCAAGAGAGGGATAACCTACGAGCAGTACTTC CASKRGITYEQYF TRBJ2-7 NA NA TRBV6-5
TGTGCCAGCGCGCGGCCGGGGGGCACAGATACGCAGTATTTT CASARPGGTDTQYF TRBJ2-3 many NA TRBV12-3/TRBV12-4
TGTGCCAGCAGTTACTCGATATCGGAAAAACTGTTTTTT CASSYSISEKLFF TRBJ1-4 few NA TRBV6-6
TGCAGTGCTAGAGATCAGGCTAGCAGCGGCGCCGGGGAGCTGTTTTTT CSARDQASSGAGELFF TRBJ2-2 NA NA TRBV20-1
TGTGCCAGCAGTTACGAAATGTCCCCCGGTCAGCCCCAGCATTTT CASSYEMSPGQPQHF TRBJ1-5 NA NA TRBV6-5